This TCR beta chain was sequenced during a study of T cell changes during pregnancy in multiple sclerosis. Produced via immunoSEQ multiplex PCR; TCRdb's table is partial and in-frame only. The data hold about 17,000 clones, with more than 70% observed a single time. The receptor was isolated from a female donor in good health, enrolled as a control in a pregnancy study. The source material was CD8+ T cells from peripheral blood mononuclear cells, sampled in the third trimester of pregnancy.

CDR3 sequence: CASSLRLAVDEQFF. DNA for the CDR3: TGCGCCAGCAGCTTGCGCCTAGCGGTCGATGAGCAGTTCTTC. This chain connects TRBV5-1 to TRBJ2-1, with 7 bases matching TRBD2. The J segment lost 8 bases and the V segment lost 1 base, leaving 6 bases of the junction unmatched. The CDR3 has 14 amino acids. Per germline, CDR1 SGHRS and CDR2 YFSETQ.